What follows describes a single TCR beta chain. The antigen is not known. Samples came from healthy bone marrow donors. Both 60 Vbeta primers and 13 Jbeta primers went into the PCR. Here immunoSEQ multiplex PCR was the method, and the copy in TCRdb shows in-frame clones only, minus some. In the table there are 200,000 to 250,000 clones, approximately 78% of which are singletons. These data are taken from a study of cytomegalovirus exposure and HLA in healthy donors. Regarding the study as a whole: By HLA locus, TCR association rates varied in a later analysis, with DRB1 showing the most and HLA-C the fewest. Donor immune exposure was known only as CMV serostatus.

Germline assignment: CDR1 LNHDA and CDR2 SQIVND (reference sequence). The CDR3 contains 14 residues. Trimming shortened V by 5 bases and J by 6 bases, and 17 bases separated the two germline ends. The sequence came from a woman in her 40s in good health and CMV-seronegative. Sequenced material: PBMCs. This chain joins TRBV19 and TRBJ2-7; D call uncertain. The CDR3 loop is CASSQTGYNGEQYF. In nucleotides, the CDR3 is TGTGCCAGTAGTCAGACTGGTTACAACGGCGAGCAGTACTTC.